This TCR beta chain appears in the sequencing data of a study of response to subunit inactivated influenza vaccine. The CDR3 contains 16 residues. Germline CDR1 SGHAT, CDR2 FQNNGV. Trimming removed 5 bases from V and 5 bases from J; junction bases left unmatched: 11. This clonotype was seen more than once but under ten times. Its antigen is still unknown. This clone may be a read error of a much larger clone one base away. Study conclusions and caveats: The study's authors posited that every seasonal influenza vaccination enlists few new T cells.

Using its own MiXCR run on the RT-PCR reads, TCRdb lists one record per CDR3 protein. This table has hundreds of thousands of distinct CDR3 sequences, about 15% appearing once. The chain couples TRBV11-2 to TRBJ2-5, with TRBD1 matching over 10 bases. Sequencing was performed on PBMCs from blood, taken approximately 13 days after vaccination. This TCR derives from a man between 45 and 60 years old who received an inactivated influenza vaccine. CDR3 nucleotides: TGTGCCAGCAGCGACGGACAGGGGGTACTCCGGGAGACCCAGTACTTC. It specifies CASSDGQGVLRETQYF.